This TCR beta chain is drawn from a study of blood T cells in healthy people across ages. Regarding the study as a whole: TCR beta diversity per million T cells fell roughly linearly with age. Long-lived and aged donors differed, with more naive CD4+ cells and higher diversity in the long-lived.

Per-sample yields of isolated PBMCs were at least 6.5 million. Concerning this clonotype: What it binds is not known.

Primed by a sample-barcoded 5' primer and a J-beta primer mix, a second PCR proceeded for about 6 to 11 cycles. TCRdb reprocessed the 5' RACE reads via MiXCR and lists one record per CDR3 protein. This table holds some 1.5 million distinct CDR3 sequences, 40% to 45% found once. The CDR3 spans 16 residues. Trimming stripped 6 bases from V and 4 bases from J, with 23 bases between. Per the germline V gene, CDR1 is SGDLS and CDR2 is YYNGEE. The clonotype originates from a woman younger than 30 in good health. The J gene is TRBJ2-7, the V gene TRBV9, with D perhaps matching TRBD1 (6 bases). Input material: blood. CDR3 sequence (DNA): TGTGCCAGCAACAAATACGGGGCAGGGGATAAATACGAGCAGTACTTC. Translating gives CASNKYGAGDKYEQYF.